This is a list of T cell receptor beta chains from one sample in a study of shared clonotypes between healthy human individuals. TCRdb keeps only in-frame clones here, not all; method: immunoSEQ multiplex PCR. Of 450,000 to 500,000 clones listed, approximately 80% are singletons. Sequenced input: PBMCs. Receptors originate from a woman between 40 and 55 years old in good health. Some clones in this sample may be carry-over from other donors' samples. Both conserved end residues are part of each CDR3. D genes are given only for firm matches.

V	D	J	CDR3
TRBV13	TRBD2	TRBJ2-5	CASSKRGAETQYF
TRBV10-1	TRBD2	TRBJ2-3	CASSRDPRSGRKETQYF
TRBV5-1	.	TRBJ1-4	CASSSELWGSGEKLFF
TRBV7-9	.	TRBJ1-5	CASSLAGIQPQHF
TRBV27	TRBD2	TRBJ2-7	CASSPSPTSGYEQYF
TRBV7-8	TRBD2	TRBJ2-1	CASSYLAGVVFNEQFF
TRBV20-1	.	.	CSARSGLEQYF
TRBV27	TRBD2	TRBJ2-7	CASRRGTSGTYEQYF
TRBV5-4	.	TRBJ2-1	CASSLARGNEQFF
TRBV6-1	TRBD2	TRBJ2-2	CAISEAGLAGGPVGELFF
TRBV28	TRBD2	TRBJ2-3	CASSFSGTSRRLDFKQYF
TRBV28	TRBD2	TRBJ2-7	CASSLMSGRSTSYEQYF
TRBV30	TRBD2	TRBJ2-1	CASRGGRMNEQFF
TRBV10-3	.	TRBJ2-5	CAISDGGRGETQYF
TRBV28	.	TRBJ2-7	CASSFSYMAPAYEQYF
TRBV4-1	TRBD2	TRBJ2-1	CASSQGGGGEQFF
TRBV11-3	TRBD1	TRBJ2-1	CASSFGTGDQHEQFF
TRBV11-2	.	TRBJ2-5	CASRAGGAETQYF
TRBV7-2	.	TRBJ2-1	CASSHGGNEQFF
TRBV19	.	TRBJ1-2	CASSRGVGTSYGYTF
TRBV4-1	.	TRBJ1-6	CASSQDTAASPLHF
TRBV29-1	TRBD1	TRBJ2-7	CSVNRDRGQVDEQYF
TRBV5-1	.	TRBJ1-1	CASSARDGRNTEAFF
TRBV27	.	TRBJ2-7	CASSFLGTYEQYF
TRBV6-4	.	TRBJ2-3	CASSEEDTDTQYF
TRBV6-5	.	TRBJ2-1	CASSYSPGNNEQFF
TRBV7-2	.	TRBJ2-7	CASSLVGYEQYF
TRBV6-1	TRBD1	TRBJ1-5	CASSTDRRQGPQHF
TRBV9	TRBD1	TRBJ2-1	CASNRGRIGNEQFF
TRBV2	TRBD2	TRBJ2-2	CASSEGELALNTGELFF
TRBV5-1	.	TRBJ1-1	CASQFEGGTEAFF
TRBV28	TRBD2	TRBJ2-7	CASSLLAGGYEQYF
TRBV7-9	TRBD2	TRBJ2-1	CASSLVSGRAHYNEQFF
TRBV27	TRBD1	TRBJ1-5	CASSPSRGLISNQPQHF
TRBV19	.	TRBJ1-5	CASSMAGLNQPQHF
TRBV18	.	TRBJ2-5	CASSPLGETQYF
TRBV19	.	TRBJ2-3	CASSLGPTTDTQYF
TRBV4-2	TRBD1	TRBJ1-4	CASSQRQGGGNEKLFF
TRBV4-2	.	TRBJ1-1	CASSQVTDNTEAFF
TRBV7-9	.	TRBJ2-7	CASSSSVTAHVYEQYF
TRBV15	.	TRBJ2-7	CATSRDGTGFYEQYF
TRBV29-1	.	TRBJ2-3	CSVGLTFSSTDTQYF
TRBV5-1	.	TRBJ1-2	CASSLTQGNYGYTF
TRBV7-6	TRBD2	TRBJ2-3	CASSELAGGETDTQYF
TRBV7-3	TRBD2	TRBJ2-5	CASSLGAGVGETQYF
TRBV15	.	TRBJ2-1	CATNGGRSYNEQFF